This T cell receptor beta chain was captured in a study of cytomegalovirus exposure and HLA in healthy donors. Study overall: Across 350 to 400 genotyped donors, more than 75% landed in the Caucasian-associated ancestry cluster. Notes on the study in general: Across HLA loci, a later analysis found differing TCR association rates, with DRB1 most and HLA-C fewest. Later examination showed HLA-associated TCR beta chains had greater clonal expansion than equally common others. Common viral pathogens were later found to be apparently linked to several of the most significant clusters.

CDR1 and CDR2 from the germline V gene are SGHRS and YFSETQ. After removal of 4 bases from V and 4 bases from J, the junction contained 7 bases not matched to a gene. The CDR3 is 15 amino acids. Primers: 60 Vbeta forward and 13 Jbeta reverse. Assay: immunoSEQ multiplex PCR; the TCRdb copy retains only in-frame clones and omits some. The sample records some 120,000 clones, 80% being singletons. A remark on this clone: The antigen is not known.

Sequencing used PBMCs. The chain uses TRBV5-1 and TRBJ2-3; 9 nucleotides agree with TRBD1. The clonotype originates from a man under 40 in good health and CMV-seropositive. The CDR3 loop is CASSQDRGYADTQYF. In DNA form, the CDR3 reads TGCGCCAGCAGCCAGGACAGGGGATACGCAGATACGCAGTATTTT.